One sample yielded the 4 T cell receptor beta chains listed below, sequenced in a study of CD8 T cells in Susac syndrome. An input of about 0.5 to 1 ug of RNA was subjected to reverse transcription using random hexamers. TCRdb redid the calling of the immunoSEQ multiplex PCR reads with MiXCR, one entry per CDR3 protein. The sample has approximately 280,000 distinct CDR3 sequences; more than 75% are singletons. The sequenced sample consisted of CD8+ T cells from PBMCs. The receptors derive from a human donor with multiple sclerosis.

The chain joins TRBV19 to TRBJ2-3; no clear D gene. This CDR3 contains 13 residues. Per germline, CDR1 LNHDA and CDR2 SQIVND (reference sequence). The germline V and J ends were trimmed by 4 bases and 1 base, with 6 bases remaining between them. This chain's CDR3 is CASSTHGTDTQYF. Here the CDR3 DNA reads TGTGCCAGTAGTACCCACGGCACAGATACGCAGTATTTT.

The chain has TRBV28 and TRBJ2-1, with 12 bases aligning to TRBD2. The V and J ends lost 5 bases and 5 bases, in that order; junction bases with no gene match: 7. The CDR3 is 16 amino acids. Germline assignment: CDR1 MDHEN and CDR2 SYDVKM. In nucleotides, the CDR3 is TGTGCCAGCAGTGCCCGGACTAGCGGGACACACAATGAGCAGTTCTTC. As protein: CASSARTSGTHNEQFF.

Only one count was recorded for this clonotype. The chain links TRBV3-1 to TRBJ2-1; 9 bases fit TRBD2. Losses at the gene ends were 4 bases for V and 5 bases for J; bases not matched to a gene: 15. The germline gives CDR1 LGHDT, CDR2 YNNKEL (reference sequence). CDR3 length equals 18 residues. CDR3 nucleotide sequence: TGTGCCAGCAGCCCACTCCACCGTGGACTAGCGTCAAACAATGAGCAGTTCTTC. Protein sequence: CASSPLHRGLASNNEQFF.

The chain recombines TRBV20-1 with TRBJ2-3, with 11 bases matching TRBD2. Trimming removed 0 bases from V and 4 bases from J; junction bases left unmatched: 9. CDR1 DFQATT and CDR2 SNEGSKA come from the germline V gene (reference sequence). The CDR3 has 17 residues. The CDR3 reads CSAREPTSGTRADTQYF. The CDR3, as DNA: TGCAGTGCTAGAGAGCCGACTAGCGGGACTCGAGCAGATACGCAGTATTTT.